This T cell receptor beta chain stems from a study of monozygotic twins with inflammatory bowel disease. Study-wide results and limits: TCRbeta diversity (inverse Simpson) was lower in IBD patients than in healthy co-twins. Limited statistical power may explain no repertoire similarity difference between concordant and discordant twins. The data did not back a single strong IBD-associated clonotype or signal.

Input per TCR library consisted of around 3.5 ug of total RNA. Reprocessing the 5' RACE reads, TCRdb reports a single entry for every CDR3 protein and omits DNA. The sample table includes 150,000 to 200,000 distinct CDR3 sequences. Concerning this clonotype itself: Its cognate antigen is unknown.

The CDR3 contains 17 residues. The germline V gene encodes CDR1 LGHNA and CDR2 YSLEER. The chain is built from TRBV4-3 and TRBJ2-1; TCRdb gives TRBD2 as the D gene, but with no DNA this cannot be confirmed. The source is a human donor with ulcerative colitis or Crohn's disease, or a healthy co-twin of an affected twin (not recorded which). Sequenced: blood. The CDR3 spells CASSQEPSGRAAGEQFF.